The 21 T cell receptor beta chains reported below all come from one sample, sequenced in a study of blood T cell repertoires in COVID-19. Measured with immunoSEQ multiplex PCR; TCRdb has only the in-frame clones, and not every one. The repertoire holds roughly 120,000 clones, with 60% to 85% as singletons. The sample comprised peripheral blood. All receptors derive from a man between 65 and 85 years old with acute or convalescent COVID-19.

This CDR3 is CASSLSMGPETQYF. Here the CDR3 DNA reads TGTGCCAGCAGCTTATCTATGGGCCCAGAGACCCAGTACTTC. The chain combines TRBV7-9 with TRBJ2-5; no clear D. Germline V CDR1 and CDR2: SEHNR, FQNEAQ (reference sequence). V was trimmed by 2 bases and J by 4 bases, leaving 11 bases between them. The CDR3 is made up of 14 amino acids.

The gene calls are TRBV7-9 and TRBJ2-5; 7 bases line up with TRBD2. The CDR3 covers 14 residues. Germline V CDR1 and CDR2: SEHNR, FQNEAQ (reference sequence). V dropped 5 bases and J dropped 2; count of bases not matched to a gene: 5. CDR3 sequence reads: CASSVGTTQETQYF. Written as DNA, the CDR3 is TGTGCCAGCAGCGTGGGGACTACGCAAGAGACCCAGTACTTC.

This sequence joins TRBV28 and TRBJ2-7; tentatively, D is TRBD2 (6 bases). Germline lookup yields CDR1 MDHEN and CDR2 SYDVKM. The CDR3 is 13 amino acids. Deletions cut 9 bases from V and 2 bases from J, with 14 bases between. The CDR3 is CASGTPDAYEQYF. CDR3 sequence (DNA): TGTGCCAGTGGGACTCCCGACGCCTACGAGCAGTACTTC.

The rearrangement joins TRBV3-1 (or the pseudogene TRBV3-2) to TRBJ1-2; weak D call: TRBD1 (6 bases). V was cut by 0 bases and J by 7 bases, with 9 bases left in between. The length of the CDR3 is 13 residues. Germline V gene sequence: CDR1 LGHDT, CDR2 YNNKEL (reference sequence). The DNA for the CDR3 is TGTGCCAGCAGCCAAGACCTAGGGGGTGGCTACACCTTC. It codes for CASSQDLGGGYTF.

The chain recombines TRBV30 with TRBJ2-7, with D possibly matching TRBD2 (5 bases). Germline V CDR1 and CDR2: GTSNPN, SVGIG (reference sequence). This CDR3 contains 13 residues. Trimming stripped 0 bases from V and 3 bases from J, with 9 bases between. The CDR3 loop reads CAWSVDLDYEQYF. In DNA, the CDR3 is TGTGCCTGGAGTGTGGACTTAGACTACGAGCAGTACTTC.

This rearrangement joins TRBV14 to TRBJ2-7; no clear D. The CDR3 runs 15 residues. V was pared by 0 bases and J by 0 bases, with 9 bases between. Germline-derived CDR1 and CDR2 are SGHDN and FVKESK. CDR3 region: CASSQETAGSYEQYF. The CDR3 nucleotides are TGTGCCAGCAGCCAAGAAACTGCAGGCTCCTACGAGCAGTACTTC.

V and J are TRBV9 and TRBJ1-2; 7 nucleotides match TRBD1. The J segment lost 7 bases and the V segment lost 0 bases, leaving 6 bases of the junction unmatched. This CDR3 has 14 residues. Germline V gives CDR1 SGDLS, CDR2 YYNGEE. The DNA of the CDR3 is TGTGCCAGCAGCGTAGAGGCAGGGGGTTTTGGCTACACCTTC. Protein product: CASSVEAGGFGYTF.

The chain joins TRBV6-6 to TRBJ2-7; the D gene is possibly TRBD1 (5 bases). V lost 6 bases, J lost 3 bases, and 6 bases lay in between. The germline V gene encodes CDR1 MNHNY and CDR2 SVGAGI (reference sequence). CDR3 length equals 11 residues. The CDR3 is CASSDSYEQYF. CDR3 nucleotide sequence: TGTGCCAGCAGCGACAGCTACGAGCAGTACTTC.

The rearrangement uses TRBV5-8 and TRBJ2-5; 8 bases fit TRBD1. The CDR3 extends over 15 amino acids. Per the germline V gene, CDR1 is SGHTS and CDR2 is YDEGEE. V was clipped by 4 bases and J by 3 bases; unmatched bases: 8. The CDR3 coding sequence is TGTGCCAGCAGCAGGGGGGCGGACAGGGAAGAGACCCAGTACTTC. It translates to CASSRGADREETQYF.

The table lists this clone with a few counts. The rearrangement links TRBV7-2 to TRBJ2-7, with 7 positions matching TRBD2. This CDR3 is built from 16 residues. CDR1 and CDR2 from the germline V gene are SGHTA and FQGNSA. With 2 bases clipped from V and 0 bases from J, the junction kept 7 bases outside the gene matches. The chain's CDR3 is CASSLQGAGYSYEQYF. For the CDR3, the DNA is TGTGCCAGCAGCTTACAAGGAGCGGGATACTCCTACGAGCAGTACTTC.

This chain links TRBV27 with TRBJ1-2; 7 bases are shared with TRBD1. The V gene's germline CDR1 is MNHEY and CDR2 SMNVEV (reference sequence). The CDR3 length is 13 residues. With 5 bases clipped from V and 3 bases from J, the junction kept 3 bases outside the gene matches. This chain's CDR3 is CASSRQGDYGYTF. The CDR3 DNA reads TGTGCCAGCAGTCGACAGGGAGACTATGGCTACACCTTC.

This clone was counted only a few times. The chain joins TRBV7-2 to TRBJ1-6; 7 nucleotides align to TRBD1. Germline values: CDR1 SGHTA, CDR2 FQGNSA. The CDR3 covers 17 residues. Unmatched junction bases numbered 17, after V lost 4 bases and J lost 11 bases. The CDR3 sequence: CASSSEEGASLVTPLHF. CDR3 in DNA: TGTGCCAGCAGCTCCGAAGAGGGGGCCAGCCTAGTGACACCCCTCCACTTT.

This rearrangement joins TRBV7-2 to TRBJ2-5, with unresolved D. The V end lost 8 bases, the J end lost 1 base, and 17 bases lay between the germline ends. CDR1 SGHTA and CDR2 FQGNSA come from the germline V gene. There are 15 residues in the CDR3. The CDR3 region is CASAVRQASQETQYF. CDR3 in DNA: TGTGCCAGCGCCGTCCGGCAGGCTTCCCAAGAGACCCAGTACTTC.

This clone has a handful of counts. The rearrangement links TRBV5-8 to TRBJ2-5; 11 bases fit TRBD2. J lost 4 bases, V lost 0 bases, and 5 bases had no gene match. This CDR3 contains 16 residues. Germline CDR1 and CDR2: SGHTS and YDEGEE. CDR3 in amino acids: CASSLDLAGGRETQYF. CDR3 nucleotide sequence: TGTGCCAGCAGCTTGGATCTAGCGGGGGGCAGAGAGACCCAGTACTTC.

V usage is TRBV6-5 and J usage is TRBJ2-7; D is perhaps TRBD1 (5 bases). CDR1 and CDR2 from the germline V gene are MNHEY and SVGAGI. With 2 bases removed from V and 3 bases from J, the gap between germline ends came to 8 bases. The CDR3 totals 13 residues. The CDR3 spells CASSYKGDYEQYF. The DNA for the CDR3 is TGTGCCAGCAGTTACAAAGGGGACTACGAGCAGTACTTC.

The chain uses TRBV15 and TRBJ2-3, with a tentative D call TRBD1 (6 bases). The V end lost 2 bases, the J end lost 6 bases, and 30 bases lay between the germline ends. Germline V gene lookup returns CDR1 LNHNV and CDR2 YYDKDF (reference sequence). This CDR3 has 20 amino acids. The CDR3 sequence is CATSRWGRRVFSDVNDTQYF. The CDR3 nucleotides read TGTGCCACCAGCAGATGGGGGCGAAGGGTGTTTAGCGACGTAAACGATACGCAGTATTTT.

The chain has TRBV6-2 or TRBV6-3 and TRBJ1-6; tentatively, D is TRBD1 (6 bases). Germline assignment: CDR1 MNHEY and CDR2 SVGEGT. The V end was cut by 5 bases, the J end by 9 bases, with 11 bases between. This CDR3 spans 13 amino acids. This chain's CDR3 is CASSNTGSSPLHF. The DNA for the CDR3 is TGTGCCAGCAGTAATACAGGGAGTTCACCCCTCCACTTT.

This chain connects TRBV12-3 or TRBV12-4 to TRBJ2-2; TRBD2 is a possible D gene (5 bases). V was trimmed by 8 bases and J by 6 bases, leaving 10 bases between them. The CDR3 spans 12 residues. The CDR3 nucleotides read TGTGCCAGCGGAAGAGGGTCCGGGGAGCTGTTTTTT. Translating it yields CASGRGSGELFF.

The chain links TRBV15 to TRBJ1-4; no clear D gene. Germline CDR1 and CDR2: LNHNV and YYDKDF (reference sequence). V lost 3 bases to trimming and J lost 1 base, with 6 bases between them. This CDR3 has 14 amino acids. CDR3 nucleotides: TGTGCCACCAGCAGCGGAGGAACTAATGAAAAACTGTTTTTT. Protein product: CATSSGGTNEKLFF.

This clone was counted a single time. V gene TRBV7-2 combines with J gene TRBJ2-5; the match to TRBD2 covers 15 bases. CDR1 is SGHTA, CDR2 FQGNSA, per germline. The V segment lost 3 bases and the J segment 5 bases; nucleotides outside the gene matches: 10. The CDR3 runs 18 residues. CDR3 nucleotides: TGTGCCAGCAGCTTTTCCGGGACTAGCGGGGGGACAGGGGAGACCCAGTACTTC. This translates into CASSFSGTSGGTGETQYF.

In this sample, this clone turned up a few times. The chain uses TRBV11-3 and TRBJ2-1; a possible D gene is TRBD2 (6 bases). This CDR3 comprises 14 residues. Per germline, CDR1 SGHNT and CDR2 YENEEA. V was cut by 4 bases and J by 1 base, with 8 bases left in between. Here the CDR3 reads CASSSSGSYNEQFF. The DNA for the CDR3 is TGTGCCAGCAGCTCCAGCGGGTCCTACAATGAGCAGTTCTTC.